These 8 T cell receptor beta chains originate from one sample sequenced in a study of cytomegalovirus exposure and HLA in healthy donors. The PCR made use of 60 Vbeta and 13 Jbeta primers. Method: immunoSEQ multiplex PCR; TCRdb's copy keeps in-frame clones and lacks some. The sample includes approximately 150,000 clones, 84% of them seen just once. The sample taken for sequencing was PBMCs. The source of these receptors is a man in his thirties or forties in good health and CMV-seronegative.

As DNA, the CDR3 is TGTGCCAGCAGCAGGGACAGCTTACTAGGGGAGCAGTACTTC. Protein: CASSRDSLLGEQYF. The chain employs TRBV7-6 and TRBJ2-7; 7 bases agree with TRBD1. Trimming took 5 bases from V and 7 from J; bases not matched to a gene: 11. Germline V gives CDR1 SGHVS, CDR2 FNYEAQ. The CDR3 loop spans 14 amino acids. The variable domain in full, completed from reference TRBV7-6 and TRBJ2-7, reads GAGVSQSPRYKVTKRGQDVALRCDPISGHVSLYWYRQALGQGPEFLTYFNYEAQQDKSGLPNDRFSAERPEGSISTLTIQRTEQRDSAMYRCASSRDSLLGEQYFGPGTRLTVT.

The rearrangement joins TRBV10-2 to TRBJ2-7; no clear D. Germline values: CDR1 WSHSY, CDR2 SAAADI. The CDR3 spans 12 residues. Trimming left V 2 bases short and J 3 bases short, with 5 bases between. The CDR3 is CASSETNYEQYF. DNA of the CDR3: TGCGCCAGCAGTGAGACTAACTACGAGCAGTACTTC.

The rearrangement uses TRBV27 and TRBJ2-3, with 7 bases aligning to TRBD1. Germline V gives CDR1 MNHEY, CDR2 SMNVEV (reference sequence). The CDR3 consists of 16 residues. With 6 bases clipped from V and 1 base from J, the junction kept 10 bases outside the gene matches. This CDR3 is CASSPIGTGGTDTQYF. DNA of the CDR3: TGTGCCAGCAGCCCCATCGGAACAGGGGGCACAGATACGCAGTATTTT.

The rearrangement links TRBV6-1 to TRBJ2-4, with TRBD1 identical over 12 bases. There are 15 residues in the CDR3. V trimming: 5 bases; J trimming: 6 bases; junction bases outside the gene matches: 5. In germline, CDR1 is MNHNS, CDR2 SASEGT. CDR3 in amino acids: CASSPGQGAGNIQYF. The CDR3 coding sequence is TGTGCCAGCAGTCCGGGACAGGGGGCGGGAAACATTCAGTACTTC.

For the CDR3, the DNA is TGTGCCAGCAGCCTGCTAGCGGGGGCGGGGTACCAAGAGACCCAGTACTTC. Its protein is CASSLLAGAGYQETQYF. The chain combines TRBV2 with TRBJ2-5; 10 positions match TRBD2. The CDR3 length is 17 residues. Germline lookup yields CDR1 SNHLY and CDR2 FYNNEI. J was trimmed by 0 bases and V by 6 bases; bases with no gene match: 10.

V usage is TRBV5-1 and J usage is TRBJ2-7; D call uncertain. Germline V gene sequence: CDR1 SGHRS, CDR2 YFSETQ. This CDR3 spans 15 amino acids. V lost 1 base and J 3 bases, leaving 14 bases between the germline ends. DNA of the CDR3: TGCGCCAGCAGCTTGACGCGAGGCGGCGGCTACGAGCAGTACTTC. This sequence encodes CASSLTRGGGYEQYF.

V gene TRBV28 combines with J gene TRBJ2-7; 7 bases align to TRBD1. V lost 7 bases, J lost 6 bases, and 9 bases stayed unmatched. CDR1 and CDR2 (germline): MDHEN, SYDVKM. This CDR3 has 13 amino acids. The CDR3, as DNA: TGTGCCAGCACCAACCCCGCAGGGGGCGAGCAGTACTTC. Encoded protein: CASTNPAGGEQYF.

The chain recombines TRBV19 with TRBJ1-1; D is unclear. Germline V lookup: CDR1 LNHDA, CDR2 SQIVND (reference sequence). The CDR3 is 13 residues long. The V gene lost 3 bases and the J gene lost 2 bases, with 7 bases spanning the gap. The CDR3 here is CASSITFNTEAFF. The CDR3 DNA follows: TGTGCCAGTAGTATCACATTTAACACTGAAGCTTTCTTT. Looking up the rest from reference TRBV19 and TRBJ1-1 gives the full variable domain: DGGITQSPKYLFRKEGQNVTLSCEQNLNHDAMYWYRQDPGQGLRLIYYSQIVNDFQKGDIAEGYSVSREKKESFPLTVTSAQKNPTAFYLCASSITFNTEAFFGQGTRLTVV.